This T cell receptor beta chain was captured by sequencing in a study of blood T cells in healthy people across ages. This clonotype was seen at least ten times. Healthy Russian Caucasian donors spanned ages about 6 to 95 years. A J-beta primer mix and a sample-barcoded 5' primer were used in a second PCR of roughly 7 to 12 cycles. MiXCR was run by TCRdb on the 5' RACE reads, yielding one entry per CDR3 protein. The data show 1.5 million to 2 million distinct CDR3 sequences, 28% seen once. Trimming pared 1 base from V and 8 bases from J, leaving 12 bases between. This CDR3 spans 14 amino acids. In germline, CDR1 is SEHNR, CDR2 FQNEAQ (reference sequence).

The source of this sequence is a woman aged 30 to 39 in good health. The chain has TRBV7-9 and TRBJ2-4, with D possibly matching TRBD1 (5 bases). What was sequenced was blood. The CDR3 DNA follows: TGTGCCAGCAGCTTAGGGGGCGGTGAATACATTCAGTACTTC. This codes for CASSLGGGEYIQYF.